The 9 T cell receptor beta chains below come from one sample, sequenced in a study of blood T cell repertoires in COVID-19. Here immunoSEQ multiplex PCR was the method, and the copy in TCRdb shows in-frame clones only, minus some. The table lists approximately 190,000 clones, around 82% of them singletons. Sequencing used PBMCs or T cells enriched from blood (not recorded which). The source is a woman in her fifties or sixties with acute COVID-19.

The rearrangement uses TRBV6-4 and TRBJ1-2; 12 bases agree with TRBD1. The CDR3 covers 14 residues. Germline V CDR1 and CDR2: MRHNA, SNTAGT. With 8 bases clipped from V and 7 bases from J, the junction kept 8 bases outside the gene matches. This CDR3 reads CASSTGTGGGGYTF. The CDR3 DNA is TGTGCCAGCTCGACCGGGACAGGGGGCGGTGGCTACACCTTC.

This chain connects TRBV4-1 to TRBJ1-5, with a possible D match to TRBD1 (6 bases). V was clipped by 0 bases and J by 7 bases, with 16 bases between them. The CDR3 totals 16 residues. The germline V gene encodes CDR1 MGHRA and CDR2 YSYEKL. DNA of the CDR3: TGCGCCAGCAGCCAAGATATGGCAGGGGTTGGGCAGCCCCAGCATTTT. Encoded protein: CASSQDMAGVGQPQHF.

Here the CDR3 DNA reads TGTGCCAGCAGCCCCCAGAATAACTATGGCTACACCTTC. Protein: CASSPQNNYGYTF. This chain links TRBV12-3 or TRBV12-4 with TRBJ1-2; unclear D gene. The CDR3 sequence is 13 residues long. Trimming shortened V by 6 bases and J by 1 base, and 9 bases separated the two germline ends.

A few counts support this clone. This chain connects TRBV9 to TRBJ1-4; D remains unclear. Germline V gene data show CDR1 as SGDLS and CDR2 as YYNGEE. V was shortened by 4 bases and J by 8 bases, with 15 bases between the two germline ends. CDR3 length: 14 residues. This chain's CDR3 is CASSNSGPGEKLFF. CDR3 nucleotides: TGTGCCAGCAGCAACAGTGGGCCGGGAGAAAAACTGTTTTTT. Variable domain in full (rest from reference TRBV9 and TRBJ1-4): DSGVTQTPKHLITATGQRVTLRCSPRSGDLSVYWYQQSLDQGLQFLIQYYNGEERAKGNILERFSAQQFPDLHSELNLSSLELGDSALYFCASSNSGPGEKLFFGSGTQLSVL.

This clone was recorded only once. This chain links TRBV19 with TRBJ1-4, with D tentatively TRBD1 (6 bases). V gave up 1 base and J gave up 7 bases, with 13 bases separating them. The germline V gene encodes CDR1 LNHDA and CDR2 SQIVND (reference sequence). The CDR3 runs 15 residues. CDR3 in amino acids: CASSIGQGWREKLFF. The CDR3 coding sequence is TGTGCCAGTAGTATAGGGCAGGGGTGGCGTGAAAAACTGTTTTTT.

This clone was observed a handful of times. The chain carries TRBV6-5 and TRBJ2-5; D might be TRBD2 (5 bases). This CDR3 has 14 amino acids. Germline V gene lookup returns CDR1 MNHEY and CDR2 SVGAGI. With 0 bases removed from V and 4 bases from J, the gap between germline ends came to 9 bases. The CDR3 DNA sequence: TGTGCCAGCAGTTACTCGACGAGCGGAGAGACCCAGTACTTC. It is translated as CASSYSTSGETQYF.

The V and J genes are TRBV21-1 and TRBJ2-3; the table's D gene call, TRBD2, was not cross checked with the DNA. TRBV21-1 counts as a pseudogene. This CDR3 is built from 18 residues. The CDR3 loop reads CASSEHNPGTLRTDTQYF. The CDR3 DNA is TGTGCCAGCAGCGAGCACAACCCCGGGACTCTTCGCACAGATACGCAGTATTTT.

This CDR3 is CASSLIMGQGTEAFF. The CDR3 region has the DNA TGTGCCAGCAGTTTAATAATGGGGCAGGGCACTGAAGCTTTCTTT. The V gene is TRBV27, the J gene TRBJ1-1; D perhaps matches TRBD1 (5 bases). Germline V lookup: CDR1 MNHEY, CDR2 SMNVEV (reference sequence). The ends were cut back, 2 bases at V and 4 bases at J, with 14 bases in the middle. The CDR3 is 15 residues long.

The CDR3 DNA reads TGTGCCAGCAGCCTCAATTGGAGGGCTGAAGGAAACACCATATATTTT. This encodes CASSLNWRAEGNTIYF. This rearrangement joins TRBV13 to TRBJ1-3; D unclear. The CDR3 contains 16 residues. V lost 5 bases, J lost 4 bases, and 18 bases lay in between. Germline V CDR1 and CDR2: PRHDT, FYEKMQ (reference sequence).